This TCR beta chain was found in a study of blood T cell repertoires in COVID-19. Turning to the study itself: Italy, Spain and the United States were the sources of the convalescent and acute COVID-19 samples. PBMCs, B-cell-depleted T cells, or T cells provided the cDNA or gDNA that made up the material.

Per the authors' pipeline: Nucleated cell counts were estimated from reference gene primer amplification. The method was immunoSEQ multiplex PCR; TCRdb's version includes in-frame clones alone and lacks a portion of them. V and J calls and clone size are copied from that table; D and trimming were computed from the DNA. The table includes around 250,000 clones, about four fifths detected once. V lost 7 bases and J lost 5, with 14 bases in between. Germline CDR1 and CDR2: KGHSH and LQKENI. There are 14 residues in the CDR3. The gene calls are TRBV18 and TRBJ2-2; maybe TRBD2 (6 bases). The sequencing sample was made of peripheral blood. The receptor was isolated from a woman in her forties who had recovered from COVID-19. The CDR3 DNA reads TGTGCCAGCTTCGCGGGGCCTAGGACCGGGGAGCTGTTTTTT. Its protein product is CASFAGPRTGELFF.